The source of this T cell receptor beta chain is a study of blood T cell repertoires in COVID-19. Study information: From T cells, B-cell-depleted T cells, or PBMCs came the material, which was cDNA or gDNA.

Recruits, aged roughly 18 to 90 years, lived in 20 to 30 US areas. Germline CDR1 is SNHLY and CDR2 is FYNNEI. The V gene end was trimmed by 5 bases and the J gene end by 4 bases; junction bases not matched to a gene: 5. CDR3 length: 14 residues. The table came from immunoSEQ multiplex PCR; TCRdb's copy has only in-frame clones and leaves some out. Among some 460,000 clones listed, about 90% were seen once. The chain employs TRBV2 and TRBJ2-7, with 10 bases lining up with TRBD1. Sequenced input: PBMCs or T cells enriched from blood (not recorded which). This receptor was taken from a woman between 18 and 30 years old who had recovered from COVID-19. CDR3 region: CASSPDRGHYEQYF. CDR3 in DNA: TGTGCCAGCAGTCCTGACAGGGGGCATTACGAGCAGTACTTC.